The clone carrying this T cell receptor (beta chain) was seen just once. The CDR3 consists of 14 residues. Trimming took 5 bases from V and 1 from J; bases not matched to a gene: 5. Germline V gives CDR1 SGHRS, CDR2 YFSETQ. TCRdb's copy holds only in-frame clones and misses some; the assay was immunoSEQ multiplex PCR. Of 60,000 or so clones in the sample, about 93% were seen once. The data were taken from a study of cytomegalovirus exposure and HLA in healthy donors. Whole-study context: The same platform was used for the 95 to 150 validation repertoires and the 600 to 850 first-cohort repertoires, a later analysis reported.

This receptor was taken from a man younger than 35 in good health and CMV-seronegative. V and J are TRBV5-1 and TRBJ1-1; 7 nucleotides align to TRBD1. Source material: PBMCs. The CDR3 region is CASRHGTANTEAFF. The CDR3 DNA sequence: TGCGCCAGCAGACACGGGACAGCGAACACTGAAGCTTTCTTT. The full variable domain, in which reference TRBV5-1 and TRBJ1-1 provide the parts outside the CDR3, is KAGVTQTPRYLIKTRGQQVTLSCSPISGHRSVSWYQQTPGQGLQFLFEYFSETQRNKGNFPGRFSGRQFSNSRSEMNVSTLELGDSALYLCASRHGTANTEAFFGQGTRLTVV.